The sequence of this T cell receptor beta chain was determined in a study of T cell responses to AZD1222 COVID-19 vaccine. Study-wide findings and caveats: Donors, mostly white British, included more females; clonal diversity was possibly underestimated.

A word on this clone: Its target is not known.

Trimming removed 6 bases from V and 7 bases from J, with 18 bases in between. Germline V gene data show CDR1 as MNHEY and CDR2 as SMNVEV (reference sequence). The CDR3 is 14 residues long. Data came from immunoSEQ multiplex PCR; TCRdb stores just in-frame clones and leaves some out. Of approximately 120,000 clones in the sample, about 92% were seen once. The receptor was derived from an adult in good health. The specimen was peripheral blood, collected on day 0 of AZD1222 vaccination. The chain links TRBV27 to TRBJ1-1; D is uncertain. CDR3 nucleotides: TGTGCCAGCAGGATGTCGAGCGCGCGCGATGAAGCTTTCTTT. Its translation is CASRMSSARDEAFF.